The 30 T cell receptor beta chains below all came from one sample that was sequenced in a study of long-term antiretroviral therapy in people with HIV. They ran version v3.0 of the immunoSEQ assay at survey level. Clones were sequenced by immunoSEQ multiplex PCR, and TCRdb holds only the in-frame ones, with some missing. The table lists some 21,000 clones, more than 70% of them singletons. Specimen: unsorted PBMCs, collected 2.3 years after starting antiretroviral therapy. The origin of the receptors is a man aged 55 to 70 with HIV.

This clone was observed a handful of times. The chain links TRBV9 to TRBJ1-2; the match to TRBD1 covers 10 bases. Germline trimming cut 4 bases from V and 7 bases from J; bases unmatched to any gene: 7. This CDR3 is built from 14 residues. Germline V gene lookup returns CDR1 SGDLS and CDR2 YYNGEE. The CDR3 DNA reads as TGTGCCAGCAGCCCCGACAGGGGGCATCGTGGCTACACCTTC. Its protein is CASSPDRGHRGYTF. Looking up the rest from reference TRBV9 and TRBJ1-2 gives the full variable domain: DSGVTQTPKHLITATGQRVTLRCSPRSGDLSVYWYQQSLDQGLQFLIQYYNGEERAKGNILERFSAQQFPDLHSELNLSSLELGDSALYFCASSPDRGHRGYTFGSGTRLTVV.

The chain carries TRBV28 and TRBJ1-1, with D unclear. This CDR3 has 11 amino acids. V lost 3 bases, J lost 6 bases, and 5 bases lay in between. Looked up from germline, CDR1 is MDHEN and CDR2 is SYDVKM. The CDR3 DNA sequence: TGTGCCAGCAGTTTTAGGTCTGAAGCTTTCTTT. Translated: CASSFRSEAFF.

This clone was detected only a few times. The chain joins TRBV28 to TRBJ1-6; D remains ambiguous. The V and J ends lost 1 base and 10 bases respectively, with 5 bases between them. The V gene's germline CDR1 is MDHEN and CDR2 SYDVKM. The CDR3 sequence is 12 residues long. The CDR3 DNA is TGTGCCAGCAGTTTATTATGGTCACCCCTCCACTTT. This encodes CASSLLWSPLHF.

This chain joins TRBV11-2 and TRBJ2-7, with a possible D match to TRBD1 (6 bases). Trimming pared 3 bases from V and 5 bases from J, leaving 20 bases between. There are 16 residues in the CDR3. Germline V gene data show CDR1 as SGHAT and CDR2 as FQNNGV. CDR3 nucleotide sequence: TGTGCCAGCAGCTTTAACAGGGAATGGGCTACTAACGAGCAGTACTTC. It yields the protein CASSFNREWATNEQYF.

A few counts support this clone. V gene TRBV14 combines with J gene TRBJ2-7; D is undetermined. Trimming cost V 0 bases and J 3 bases, with 15 bases left between them. CDR1 is SGHDN, CDR2 FVKESK, per germline. The CDR3 covers 16 residues. CDR3 nucleotides: TGTGCCAGCAGCCAAGAAAGACGGCAGTCCCGCTACGAGCAGTACTTC. As protein: CASSQERRQSRYEQYF. The complete variable domain, with remaining parts taken from reference TRBV14 and TRBJ2-7, reads EAGVTQFPSHSVIEKGQTVTLRCDPISGHDNLYWYRRVMGKEIKFLLHFVKESKQDESGMPNNRFLAERTGGTYSTLKVQPAELEDSGVYFCASSQERRQSRYEQYFGPGTRLTVT.

The chain recombines TRBV29-1 with TRBJ2-2, with unresolved D. The CDR3 covers 13 residues. The ends were cut back, 1 base at V and 7 bases at J, with 10 bases in the middle. Germline V CDR1 and CDR2: SQVTM, ANQGSEA. The CDR3 DNA reads as TGCAGCGTTGAAGTCTCCCTGATCGGGGAGCTGTTTTTT. It is translated as CSVEVSLIGELFF.

The genes are TRBV30 and TRBJ2-7; TRBD1 might be the D (7 bases). Trimming shortened V by 7 bases and J by 6 bases, and 22 bases separated the two germline ends. This CDR3 has 14 residues. Germline CDR1 and CDR2: GTSNPN and SVGIG (reference sequence). In DNA form, the CDR3 reads TGTGCCTCCCAAGGGGGGCCCCCAGGGGGCGAGCAGTACTTC. Translating gives CASQGGPPGGEQYF.

The genes are TRBV11-2 and TRBJ2-1; D uncertain. The V gene lost 2 bases and the J gene lost 5 bases, with 10 bases spanning the gap. CDR3 length equals 14 residues. Germline CDR1 SGHAT, CDR2 FQNNGV. The CDR3: CASSLSNLNNEQFF. In DNA form, the CDR3 reads TGTGCCAGCAGCTTATCGAACTTGAACAATGAGCAGTTCTTC.

The chain's CDR3 is CASSYRGGRETQYF. The CDR3 DNA reads as TGTGCCAGCAGTTATCGCGGGGGGCGGGAGACCCAGTACTTC. V usage is TRBV6-5 and J usage is TRBJ2-5; 8 nucleotides align to TRBD2. The CDR3 has 14 residues. Germline V lookup: CDR1 MNHEY, CDR2 SVGAGI. The ends lost 3 bases at V and 5 bases at J; junction bases unmatched: 5.

This sequence joins TRBV29-1 and TRBJ1-2; 11 positions match TRBD1. Trimming removed 4 bases from V and 8 bases from J; junction bases left unmatched: 12. Germline CDR1 is SQVTM and CDR2 is ANQGSEA. CDR3 length: 15 residues. CDR3 sequence (DNA): TGCAGCGTTGGACTGGGGGGACAGGGGGGTTTCGGCTACACCTTC. Protein product: CSVGLGGQGGFGYTF.

The chain joins TRBV11-2 to TRBJ1-4; D gene uncertain. Per germline, CDR1 SGHAT and CDR2 FQNNGV. Between the trimmed V and J ends, which lost 0 bases and 5 bases, there was a span of 7 bases. The CDR3 is 14 residues long. The CDR3 sequence is CASSLDRGNEKLFF. The CDR3 bases are TGTGCCAGCAGCTTAGATCGAGGAAATGAAAAACTGTTTTTT.

The chain carries TRBV6-5 and TRBJ1-4; the D is unclear. Per germline, CDR1 MNHEY and CDR2 SVGAGI. V dropped 0 bases and J dropped 7 bases, with 12 bases sitting between them. The CDR3 is made up of 15 amino acids. CDR3 in DNA: TGTGCCAGCAGTTACTCGTCTCCAGCAAGTGAAAAACTGTTTTTT. This codes for CASSYSSPASEKLFF.

The chain employs TRBV9 and TRBJ2-1; D remains ambiguous. CDR3 length equals 15 residues. CDR1 and CDR2 (germline): SGDLS, YYNGEE. The V end lost 3 bases, the J end lost 2 bases, and 12 bases lay between the germline ends. The chain's CDR3 is CASSALASPYNEQFF. The CDR3 DNA reads as TGTGCCAGCAGCGCCCTGGCCTCTCCCTACAATGAGCAGTTCTTC.

The rearrangement uses TRBV5-6 and TRBJ2-1; D remains unclear. Germline V gene data show CDR1 as SGHDT and CDR2 as YYEEEE. Trimming cost V 6 bases and J 1 base, with 8 bases left between them. This CDR3 region has 13 residues. The CDR3 DNA reads as TGTGCCAGCACCCTGGGGTCCTACAATGAGCAGTTCTTC. As protein: CASTLGSYNEQFF.

The gene calls are TRBV28 and TRBJ2-2; no firm D call. V dropped 6 bases and J dropped 1 base, with 9 bases sitting between them. Germline CDR1 is MDHEN and CDR2 is SYDVKM. The CDR3 extends over 14 amino acids. The CDR3 region is CASSFEKNTGELFF. The CDR3 coding sequence is TGTGCCAGCAGCTTCGAAAAGAACACCGGGGAGCTGTTTTTT. The whole variable domain, remainder taken from reference TRBV28 and TRBJ2-2, is DVKVTQSSRYLVKRTGEKVFLECVQDMDHENMFWYRQDPGLGLRLIYFSYDVKMKEKGDIPEGYSVSREKKERFSLILESASTNQTSMYLCASSFEKNTGELFFGEGSRLTVL.

This clone was seen once. The gene calls are TRBV5-1 and TRBJ2-3, with 7 bases identical to TRBD1. CDR3 size: 14 residues. Germline values: CDR1 SGHRS, CDR2 YFSETQ. The V segment lost 0 bases and the J segment 5 bases; nucleotides outside the gene matches: 3. The CDR3 coding sequence is TGCGCCAGCAGCTTGGGACAGGGTCTAGATACGCAGTATTTT. This translates into CASSLGQGLDTQYF.

This chain joins TRBV28 and TRBJ1-1; a possible D gene is TRBD1 (5 bases). The CDR3 loop spans 14 amino acids. Trimming cost V 5 bases and J 4 bases, with 14 bases left between them. CDR1 is MDHEN and CDR2 is SYDVKM in the germline V gene. CDR3 in DNA: TGTGCCAGCAGTAGCCCCTCAGGGTTCACTGAAGCTTTCTTT. Translation: CASSSPSGFTEAFF.

The rearrangement links TRBV9 to TRBJ2-7, with D uncertain. Germline V gene data show CDR1 as SGDLS and CDR2 as YYNGEE. V dropped 4 bases and J dropped 1 base, with 6 bases sitting between them. The CDR3 covers 12 residues. CDR3 in DNA: TGTGCCAGCAGCCCAAATTCCTACGAGCAGTACTTC. Translation gives CASSPNSYEQYF. Looking up the rest from reference TRBV9 and TRBJ2-7 gives the full variable domain: DSGVTQTPKHLITATGQRVTLRCSPRSGDLSVYWYQQSLDQGLQFLIQYYNGEERAKGNILERFSAQQFPDLHSELNLSSLELGDSALYFCASSPNSYEQYFGPGTRLTVT.

The rearrangement joins TRBV11-3 to TRBJ2-7; D may be TRBD2 (6 bases). The V end was cut by 3 bases, the J end by 2 bases, with 8 bases between. The CDR3 spans 13 residues. Per germline, CDR1 SGHNT and CDR2 YENEEA. The CDR3 is CASSLSGAYEQYF. The DNA of the CDR3 is TGTGCCAGCAGCTTGTCGGGGGCCTACGAGCAGTACTTC.

The chain combines TRBV7-2 with TRBJ2-4, with D tentatively TRBD1 (5 bases). CDR1 is SGHTA, CDR2 FQGNSA, per germline. V dropped 8 bases and J dropped 4 bases, with 12 bases sitting between them. This CDR3 is 13 amino acids long. The CDR3 loop reads CASSQGLKNIQYF. The DNA for the CDR3 is TGTGCCAGCTCTCAGGGTCTTAAAAACATTCAGTACTTC.

The chain has TRBV13 and TRBJ1-1; D gene uncertain. In germline, CDR1 is PRHDT, CDR2 FYEKMQ (reference sequence). V was cut by 7 bases and J by 7 bases, with 19 bases left in between. The CDR3 has 14 residues. In nucleotides, the CDR3 is TGTGCCAGCATATCGAGCGTTCAGATTGGTGAAGCTTTCTTT. Its translation is CASISSVQIGEAFF.

The chain has TRBV11-1 and TRBJ1-1; unclear D gene. V was cut by 10 bases and J by 0 bases, with 18 bases left in between. Germline CDR1 is SGHAT and CDR2 is FQDESV (reference sequence). The CDR3 runs to 15 residues. CDR3 loop: CATHGGVAMNTEAFF. The CDR3 DNA follows: TGTGCCACCCATGGCGGGGTCGCTATGAACACTGAAGCTTTCTTT.

In its sample, this clone was seen once. V gene TRBV5-1 combines with J gene TRBJ2-2; possibly TRBD2 for D (5 bases). The CDR3 length is 15 residues. Germline V lookup: CDR1 SGHRS, CDR2 YFSETQ. Deletions cut 0 bases from V and 1 base from J, with 7 bases between. CDR3 sequence: CASSLVGVNTGELFF. CDR3 nucleotides: TGCGCCAGCAGCTTGGTGGGAGTGAACACCGGGGAGCTGTTTTTT.

Only a few counts were recorded for this clone. This chain connects TRBV27 to TRBJ1-2; 9 positions agree with TRBD1. The CDR3 is 14 residues long. V shed 5 bases and J 6 bases; nucleotides not matched to a gene: 7. From germline, CDR1 is MNHEY and CDR2 SMNVEV (reference sequence). The CDR3 nucleotides are TGTGCCAGCAGTCTAACCGGGACAGGGAATGGCTACACCTTC. Protein product: CASSLTGTGNGYTF.

This clone was detected a few times. The rearrangement uses TRBV19 and TRBJ1-1; D is uncertain. The ends were cut back, 3 bases at V and 0 bases at J, with 14 bases in the middle. This CDR3 region has 16 residues. Germline V CDR1 and CDR2: LNHDA, SQIVND (reference sequence). CDR3 in DNA: TGTGCCAGTAGTATTGGGCCCGGGATCATGAACACTGAAGCTTTCTTT. This translates into CASSIGPGIMNTEAFF.

The rearrangement uses TRBV6-6 and TRBJ2-7, with a tentative D call TRBD1 (6 bases). Germline-derived CDR1 and CDR2 are MNHNY and SVGAGI (reference sequence). Trimming cost V 8 bases and J 4 bases, with 18 bases left between them. The CDR3 covers 14 residues. CDR3 amino acids: CASGSPRRGYEQYF. CDR3 nucleotide sequence: TGTGCCAGCGGATCGCCGCGCAGGGGATACGAGCAGTACTTC.

Written as DNA, the CDR3 is TGTGCCAGCAGCTCCCGGGACAGGGGATCGAATTCACCCCTCCACTTT. It yields the protein CASSSRDRGSNSPLHF. V usage is TRBV7-8 and J usage is TRBJ1-6, with TRBD1 matching 10 bases. CDR1 is SGHVS and CDR2 is FQNEAQ in the germline V gene. CDR3 length: 16 residues. With V trimmed by 4 bases and J by 7 bases, 7 bases remained unmatched.

This chain uses TRBV6-1 with TRBJ1-1; 7 bases are a match to TRBD1. CDR3 length: 14 amino acids. The junction had 1 base not matched to a gene; V was cut back by 1 base and J by 2 bases. The germline V gene encodes CDR1 MNHNS and CDR2 SASEGT. Here the CDR3 reads CASSEGDSNTEAFF. The CDR3 region has the DNA TGTGCCAGCAGTGAAGGGGACAGCAACACTGAAGCTTTCTTT.

The rearrangement links TRBV16 to TRBJ2-1; TRBD1 agrees at 8 bases. Germline-derived CDR1 and CDR2 are KGHSY and FQNENV. This CDR3 region has 15 residues. Losses at the gene ends were 1 base for V and 4 bases for J; bases not matched to a gene: 3. The CDR3 here is CASSQWGTGYNEQFF. As DNA, the CDR3 is TGTGCCAGCAGCCAATGGGGGACAGGATACAATGAGCAGTTCTTC.

The chain combines TRBV19 with TRBJ1-2, with 9 bases matching TRBD1. Germline V gene lookup returns CDR1 LNHDA and CDR2 SQIVND (reference sequence). Unmatched junction bases numbered 4, after V lost 3 bases and J lost 8 bases. CDR3 length equals 13 residues. DNA for the CDR3: TGTGCCAGTAGTATCGGGACAGGGAGCGGCTACACCTTC. As protein: CASSIGTGSGYTF.